This TCR beta chain was profiled in a study of blood T cells in healthy people across ages. Unmatched junction bases numbered 10, after V lost 6 bases and J lost 5 bases. This CDR3 is built from 14 residues. Germline CDR1 reads DFQATT; CDR2 reads SNEGSKA (reference sequence). Regarding the study as a whole: A strong correlation was found between TCR beta diversity and the percentage of naive T cells. Diversity figures based on one million T cells were deemed too low.

Notes on this clonotype: Its antigen is undetermined.

Sample-barcoded 5' priming and a J-beta primer mix drove a second PCR of roughly 7 to 11 cycles. A tag from a template-switch adaptor with 12 random nucleotides marked each cDNA molecule. TCRdb itself ran the 5' RACE reads through MiXCR, one entry per CDR3 protein. The data show 1.5 million to 2 million distinct CDR3 sequences, around half seen once. The chain links TRBV20-1 to TRBJ2-3; 8 positions match TRBD2. The TCR originated in a woman between 40 and 50 years old in good health. Material: blood. This chain's CDR3 is CSAPSPSGGDTQYF. CDR3 bases: TGCAGTGCGCCCTCCCCCAGCGGGGGAGATACGCAGTATTTT.